This TCR beta chain is from a study of CD4 T cells in relation to SARS-CoV-2 and coronaviruses. Overall study context: Median patient age was roughly 40 years, spanning 21 to 72 years. The restricting HLA molecule for shared crossreactive spike epitopes was mapped.

V shed 0 bases and J shed 6 bases, with 18 bases lying between them. This CDR3 spans 17 amino acids. Germline CDR1 reads SGDLS; CDR2 reads YYNGEE. Sorted naive or memory CD4+ cells met CEF peptides for approximately ten days. With regard to this clone: The antigen remains unidentified.

Study-wide points: Each donor contributed either pre-pandemic or post-infection samples, not both.

The protocol was immunoSEQ multiplex PCR, while the TCRdb copy is restricted to in-frame clones and leaves out a portion. Of about 41,000 clones listed, over 75% were seen once; the top ten hold roughly 1.2%. The sequence was collected from an adult with COVID-19. Sequencing was carried out using naive CD4+ T cells from PBMCs, cultured in vitro. The subset is: naive CD4+ T cells isolated by negative enrichment. The chain recombines TRBV9 with TRBJ2-2, with D tentatively TRBD1 (6 bases). The CDR3 is CASSVEQGGYYPGELFF. CDR3 coding DNA: TGTGCCAGCAGCGTAGAACAGGGCGGTTATTATCCCGGGGAGCTGTTTTTT. The full variable domain, in which reference TRBV9 and TRBJ2-2 provide the parts outside the CDR3, is DSGVTQTPKHLITATGQRVTLRCSPRSGDLSVYWYQQSLDQGLQFLIQYYNGEERAKGNILERFSAQQFPDLHSELNLSSLELGDSALYFCASSVEQGGYYPGELFFGEGSRLTVL.